This TCR beta chain was observed in a study of identical twins. The V gene lost 3 bases and the J gene lost 9 bases, with 15 bases spanning the gap. This CDR3 is built from 13 residues. Germline V lookup: CDR1 SEHNR, CDR2 FQNEAQ (reference sequence). The sample holds a few counts of this clonotype. TCRdb processed the 5' RACE reads anew with MiXCR; each CDR3 protein has one entry. Among hundreds of thousands of distinct CDR3 sequences listed, approximately 24% were seen once. These data are also associated with another study on T cells expressing NK-cell markers. This second report adds: The leading position in the CD3+CD56-NKG2C+ fraction of four donors also went to these clonotypes.

This receptor was identified in a woman between 18 and 29 years old in good health. This chain links TRBV7-9 with TRBJ2-7; TRBD2 might be the D (6 bases). The sequencing sample was made of CD4+ T cells sorted from blood. The CDR3 loop is CASSFSSAAGQYF. CDR3 coding DNA: TGTGCCAGCAGCTTTTCTAGCGCTGCTGGGCAGTACTTC.